This TCR beta chain was captured by sequencing in a study of T cell responses to AZD1222 COVID-19 vaccine. Study results and caveats: Spike was spanned by vaccine-associated CD4 TCRs, with dominance at 160-218 and 743-854.

V lost 6 bases and J lost 7; bases outside the gene matches: 8. CDR1 is MDHEN and CDR2 is SYDVKM in the germline V gene. This CDR3 contains 14 residues. As to this clone: Its antigen remains unidentified.

Here immunoSEQ multiplex PCR was the method, and the copy in TCRdb shows in-frame clones only, minus some. The table shows roughly 160,000 clones, with around 95% occurring only once. The chain links TRBV28 to TRBJ1-5; TRBD1 aligns across 8 bases. The TCR comes from an adult in good health. The sequencing used peripheral blood, collected on day 0 of AZD1222 vaccination. CDR3 DNA sequence: TGTGCCAGCAGGTACGACAGGGGTCGCCAGCCCCAGCATTTT. Translating it yields CASRYDRGRQPQHF.